The source of this T cell receptor beta chain is a study of beta chain features in type 1 diabetes. A remark on this clone: What it binds is not known.

Study-level findings and limits: Naive, central memory and Treg TCRB repertoires appeared more alike in patients than in healthy donors. Whether TCRB rearrangement is influenced by HLA type went unresolved here. Insertions were fewer and deletions more numerous at VDJ junctions in type 1 diabetes patients. TCRB CDR3 length was moderately but significantly reduced in all four CD4+ subsets of Type 1 diabetes patients.

The ends lost 3 bases at V and 3 bases at J; junction bases unmatched: 5. CDR3 size: 14 residues. Per the germline V gene, CDR1 is SQVTM and CDR2 is ANQGSEA. cDNA synthesis used the whole RNA isolate, giving expressed TCRB sequences. The repertoire was sequenced with immunoSEQ multiplex PCR; TCRdb's copy has only in-frame clones and lacks some. The data contain 140,000 or so clones, under 11% of them singletons. The chain uses TRBV29-1 and TRBJ1-3; 7 bases map to TRBD1. The sequencing sample was made of naive CD4+ T cells from blood. This TCR came from a man younger than 35 in good health. In nucleotides, the CDR3 is TGCAGCGTTGACGTGGGGACAGTTGGAAACACCATATATTTT. It translates to CSVDVGTVGNTIYF.